This entry concerns a single T cell receptor beta chain. No cognate antigen has been identified for it. The sample holds no much larger clone one base away, and base qualities are not on file. Using the deep immunoSEQ assay, TCR CDR3 regions were amplified from genomic DNA by multiplex PCR. Genomic DNA extracted from each cell subset was distributed evenly over all wells of several immunoSEQ 96-well plates, and each plate served as one replicate. For sorted subsets, 200 to 250 ng genomic DNA, equal to 30,000 or so T cell genomes, was loaded into each replicate PCR. Purified libraries were measured with a Qubit 3.0 fluorometer, size-checked on a Bioanalyzer 2100, and measured again with the KAPA Library Quantification kit. Every immunoSEQ 96-well plate was sequenced on a separate single-read 150-cycle Illumina NextSeq 550 flow cell. The original methods were these. Because the immunoSEQ output held only junctional sequences and lacked quality scores, the filtering could not match the filtering applied to full-length reads. Sequences were annotated with PyIR, a Python wrapper for IgBLAST v1.9, and V/J genes and CDR3 were assigned using IMGT germline references. Reads were removed for weak V/J assignments (E-value above 1e-6), missing CDR3, stop codons, out-of-frame junctions, or ambiguous translated residues. V3J clonotypes were defined as sequences sharing an identical inferred V gene, J gene, and CDR3 amino acid sequence. To compute the percentage overlap between repertoires, the number of shared unique clonotypes was divided by the size of the smaller repertoire. RTK rarefaction, the Chao1 estimator, and Recon v2.1 estimates of unobserved clonotypes were used to assess repertoire richness. Generation probabilities for all TCRbeta clonotypes obtained by the gDNA method from four donors were computed using OLGA. Held by TCRdb, this immuneACCESS table contains in-frame sequences only and omits some clones. Under half of the omission traces to an unresolved V gene where checked; the cause of the rest is unknown. Clone size and the V and J calls come from that table; the DNA yielded D and trimming. The sample yields just over 2,000,000 clones; 85% to 95% were counted once. The ten largest account for 0.1% to 0.15% of the sample.

From the cysteine up to the phenylalanine, the CDR3 has a length of 15 residues. Of the read, only the CDR3 DNA is kept; its 45 bases are in frame from base 1. Trimming removed 2 bases from V and 7 bases from J, leaving 12 bases between the germline ends. CDR1 is given as SGHTA and CDR2 as FQGTGA, both from the germline V gene. The data stem from a study of shared clonotypes between healthy human individuals (dated by TCRdb to between 2020 and 2021). Describing the broader study: The cohort comprised a couple of women and a few men aged 18 to 49 years. For each donor, three plates each were used for CD4 naive and CD4 memory, two plates were used for CD8 naive, and one plate was used for CD8 memory. The study deeply sequenced blood TCR repertoires of several healthy adults to estimate repertoire size and the extent of clonotype sharing between individuals. Different laboratories and diverse techniques were used to prepare libraries and sequence TCR repertoires, to increase sequencing depth and limit assay-specific biases. Leukapheresis yielded between about 0.8 and 8.9 billion PBMCs per donor. What the study reported, not specific to this receptor: Sharing across a few donors was observed for roughly 5% of naive CD4, about 3.2% of naive CD8, about 2.3% of memory CD4, and about 0.39% of memory CD8 clonotypes. Naive subsets generally had larger estimated clonotype richness than memory subsets did. The genetic and exposure-history diversity represented was limited by the small number of donors. Incomplete sequencing was indicated by rarefaction of sorted-subset datasets, despite the large sequencing depth. Sampling was restricted to blood, and TCR repertoires in tissues likely differ from the TCR repertoires found in blood. Based on pairwise subsampling, the degree of clonotype sharing among donors was expected to be affected by sequencing depth. Compared with non-shared clonotypes, clonotypes shared by all four sorted-subset donors had higher generation probabilities.

The donors were healthy, HIV-negative adults who had no recently reported acute infections or vaccinations. Only Caucasian adults living in Nashville, Tennessee, USA were represented among the donors. Magnetic negative selection was used to enrich CD4+ T cells, after which naive cells were positively selected on CD45RA and the negative fraction became the memory subset. After blood collection by leukapheresis, PBMCs were isolated using Ficoll-Histopaque density gradient centrifugation and then cryopreserved in the vapor phase of liquid nitrogen. Purity and quantity of every magnetically sorted T cell population were checked by analytical flow cytometry. Each sorted fraction had its genomic DNA isolated and then quantified by UV absorbance on a Nanodrop 2000c.

The TCR originated in a man aged 18 to 29 in good health. The specimen was naive CD4+ T cells sorted from blood. This sample's cell subset or site label indicates: CD45RA+ positively selected. The sequence joins TRBV7-3 to TRBJ1-6; TRBD1 is possibly the D segment (6 matching bases). The DNA sequence reads TGTGCCAGCAGCTTATACGGCCAGGGGAATTCACCCCTCCACTTT. Its translation is CASSLYGQGNSPLHF.